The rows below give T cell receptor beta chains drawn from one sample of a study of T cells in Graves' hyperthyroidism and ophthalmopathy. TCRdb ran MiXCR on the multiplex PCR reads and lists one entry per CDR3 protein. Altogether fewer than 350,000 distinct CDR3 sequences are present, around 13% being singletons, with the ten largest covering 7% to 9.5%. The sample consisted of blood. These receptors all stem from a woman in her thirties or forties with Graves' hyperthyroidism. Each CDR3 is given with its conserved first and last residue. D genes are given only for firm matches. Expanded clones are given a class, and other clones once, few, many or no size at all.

CDR3: CASSQSGMGNEQFF
DNA: TGCGCCAGCAGCCAAAGCGGGATGGGGAATGAGCAGTTCTTC
J: TRBJ2-1
V: TRBV4-1
size: .
D: TRBD2
length: 14

CDR3: CASSLDAGDRGLYGYTF
DNA: TGTGCCAGCAGCTTAGACGCGGGGGACAGGGGGCTTTATGGCTACACCTTC
J: TRBJ1-2
V: TRBV7-6
size: many
D: TRBD1
length: 17

CDR3: CASSQGTGLYEQYF
DNA: TGTGCCAGTAGTCAAGGGACAGGCCTCTACGAGCAGTACTTC
J: TRBJ2-7
V: TRBV19
size: .
D: TRBD1
length: 14

CDR3: CASIGTGGYGYTF
DNA: TGTGCCAGCATCGGGACAGGGGGCTATGGCTACACCTTC
J: TRBJ1-2
V: TRBV25-1
size: many
D: TRBD1
length: 13

CDR3: CASSLSGLNEQFF
DNA: TGTGCCAGCAGCTTATCGGGCTTAAATGAGCAGTTCTTC
J: TRBJ2-1
V: TRBV11-2
size: many
D: .
length: 13

CDR3: CASSGGQFFYEQYF
DNA: TGTGCCAGCAGCGGGGGACAATTCTTCTACGAGCAGTACTTC
J: TRBJ2-7
V: TRBV5-6
size: .
D: .
length: 14

CDR3: CAKIMWGIGGAATYGYTF
DNA: TGTGCCAAGATAATGTGGGGGATCGGGGGTGCGGCTACCTATGGCTACACCTTC
J: TRBJ1-2
V: TRBV19
size: few
D: .
length: 18

CDR3: CASRGQGSNEQFF
DNA: TGTGCCAGCAGGGGACAGGGTTCGAATGAGCAGTTCTTC
J: TRBJ2-1
V: TRBV2
size: many
D: TRBD1
length: 13

CDR3: CASSFVQGVAEAFF
DNA: TGTGCCAGTAGTTTTGTACAGGGAGTCGCTGAAGCTTTCTTT
J: TRBJ1-1
V: TRBV19
size: .
D: .
length: 14

CDR3: CASQGQGASGNTIYF
DNA: TGTGCCAGCCAGGGACAGGGGGCGAGTGGAAACACCATATATTTT
J: TRBJ1-3
V: TRBV3-1
size: .
D: TRBD1
length: 15

CDR3: CASSEWTGGFVEQYF
DNA: TGTGCCAGCTCAGAGTGGACAGGGGGATTTGTCGAGCAGTACTTC
J: TRBJ2-7
V: TRBV18
size: .
D: TRBD1
length: 15

CDR3: CSALSGQGGYEQYF
DNA: TGCAGTGCCCTATCGGGACAGGGGGGCTACGAGCAGTACTTC
J: TRBJ2-7
V: TRBV20-1
size: .
D: TRBD1
length: 14

CDR3: CASRIGQFGEKLFF
DNA: TGTGCCAGCAGAATAGGACAGTTTGGCGAAAAACTGTTTTTT
J: TRBJ1-4
V: TRBV7-9
size: few
D: .
length: 14

CDR3: CAWSVGTGWAEAFF
DNA: TGTGCCTGGAGTGTTGGGACAGGGTGGGCTGAAGCTTTCTTT
J: TRBJ1-1
V: TRBV30
size: many
D: TRBD1
length: 14

CDR3: CASSQDLRREGDTQYF
DNA: TGTGCCAGCAGCCAAGATTTACGCCGGGAGGGGGATACGCAGTATTTT
J: TRBJ2-3
V: TRBV14
size: few
D: TRBD2
length: 16

CDR3: CASSLTLAGGQQFF
DNA: TGTGCCAGCAGCTTAACTCTAGCGGGAGGGCAGCAGTTCTTC
J: TRBJ2-1
V: TRBV7-8
size: .
D: TRBD2
length: 14

CDR3: CASSFPGLAGGPSFGSYNEQFF
DNA: TGTGCCAGCAGCTTTCCGGGACTAGCGGGAGGGCCCTCTTTTGGCTCCTACAATGAGCAGTTCTTC
J: TRBJ2-1
V: TRBV7-9
size: few
D: TRBD2
length: 22

CDR3: CASSPAGTPSAEAFF
DNA: TGTGCCAGCAGCCCTGCCGGGACACCGTCCGCTGAAGCTTTCTTT
J: TRBJ1-1
V: TRBV9
size: many
D: .
length: 15

CDR3: CSARVIGTSGETQYF
DNA: TGCAGTGCTAGAGTAATAGGGACTAGCGGAGAGACCCAGTACTTC
J: TRBJ2-5
V: TRBV20-1
size: .
D: TRBD2
length: 15

CDR3: CASSESLSGNTIYF
DNA: TGTGCCAGCAGCGAAAGTCTCTCTGGAAACACCATATATTTT
J: TRBJ1-3
V: TRBV9
size: few
D: .
length: 14

CDR3: CASSLSREGHGETQYF
DNA: TGTGCCAGCAGCTTATCACGGGAGGGCCATGGGGAGACCCAGTACTTC
J: TRBJ2-5
V: TRBV7-9
size: many
D: TRBD2
length: 16

CDR3: CASSPTTGGTNNSPLHF
DNA: TGTGCCAGCAGCCCAACTACAGGGGGCACAAATAATTCACCCCTCCACTTT
J: TRBJ1-6
V: TRBV11-2
size: many
D: TRBD1
length: 17

CDR3: CASSLVAGPDTQYF
DNA: TGTGCCAGCAGCTTGGTGGCGGGCCCAGATACGCAGTATTTT
J: TRBJ2-3
V: TRBV5-5
size: .
D: .
length: 14

CDR3: CASSIRLEEQYF
DNA: TGTGCCAGCAGTATCAGACTAGAGGAGCAGTATTTT
J: TRBJ2-3
V: TRBV2
size: many
D: .
length: 12

CDR3: CASSPWDRENEQYF
DNA: TGTGCCAGCAGCCCGTGGGACAGGGAGAACGAGCAGTACTTC
J: TRBJ2-7
V: TRBV3-1
size: many
D: TRBD1
length: 14

CDR3: CASTPPRTSGSYEQYF
DNA: TGTGCCAGCACCCCGCCTAGGACTAGCGGTTCCTACGAGCAGTACTTC
J: TRBJ2-7
V: TRBV6-2/TRBV6-3
size: many
D: TRBD2
length: 16

CDR3: CASSLSGQSYGYTF
DNA: TGTGCCAGCAGTTTATCCGGACAAAGCTATGGCTACACCTTC
J: TRBJ1-2
V: TRBV12-3/TRBV12-4
size: many
D: .
length: 14

CDR3: CASSEQGAYNEQFF
DNA: TGTGCCAGCAGTGAGCAGGGGGCGTATAATGAGCAGTTCTTC
J: TRBJ2-1
V: TRBV2
size: many
D: TRBD1
length: 14

CDR3: CASTGTPGTQYF
DNA: TGTGCCAGTACCGGGACCCCGGGGACCCAGTACTTC
J: TRBJ2-5
V: TRBV28
size: many
D: .
length: 12

CDR3: CSARVQEVYEQYF
DNA: TGCAGTGCTAGAGTCCAAGAGGTGTACGAGCAGTACTTC
J: TRBJ2-7
V: TRBV20-1
size: many
D: .
length: 13

CDR3: CASGFHRGLNTEAFF
DNA: TGTGCCAGCGGATTTCACAGGGGACTGAACACTGAAGCTTTCTTT
J: TRBJ1-1
V: TRBV7-8
size: few
D: TRBD1
length: 15

CDR3: CATSRDSAQFTDTQYF
DNA: TGTGCCACCAGCAGAGATTCGGCACAGTTCACAGATACGCAGTATTTT
J: TRBJ2-3
V: TRBV15
size: .
D: .
length: 16

CDR3: CASSENWQRVGYGCTF
DNA: TGTGCCAGCAGTGAAAATTGGCAGCGAGTGGGCTATGGCTGCACCTTC
J: TRBJ1-2
V: TRBV6-1
size: .
D: .
length: 16

CDR3: CAWTRGRTNEKLFF
DNA: TGTGCCTGGACCCGGGGCAGGACTAATGAAAAACTGTTTTTT
J: TRBJ1-4
V: TRBV30
size: many
D: .
length: 14

CDR3: CGGQGDGNTIYF
DNA: TGCGGGGGACAGGGGGACGGAAACACCATATATTTT
J: TRBJ1-3
V: TRBV20-1
size: many
D: TRBD1
length: 12

CDR3: CASSLSGDGEQFF
DNA: TGCGCCAGCAGCTTGTCGGGGGACGGTGAGCAGTTCTTC
J: TRBJ2-1
V: TRBV5-1
size: few
D: .
length: 13

CDR3: CASSSGGRRSQETQYF
DNA: TGTGCCAGCAGCTCAGGGGGACGGCGGTCACAAGAGACCCAGTACTTC
J: TRBJ2-5
V: TRBV7-2
size: many
D: TRBD1
length: 16

CDR3: CSARDFLSTDTQYF
DNA: TGCAGTGCTAGAGATTTCTTGAGCACAGATACGCAGTATTTT
J: TRBJ2-3
V: TRBV20-1
size: many
D: .
length: 14

CDR3: CARGVRDSPYNEQFF
DNA: TGTGCCCGCGGTGTACGGGACAGTCCCTACAATGAGCAGTTCTTC
J: TRBJ2-1
V: TRBV2
size: many
D: TRBD1
length: 15

CDR3: CASSRNSYNEQFF
DNA: TGTGCCAGCAGCCGTAACTCCTACAATGAGCAGTTCTTC
J: TRBJ2-1
V: TRBV12-3/TRBV12-4
size: many
D: .
length: 13

CDR3: CASGRTGNTGELFF
DNA: TGCGCCAGCGGAAGGACGGGGAACACCGGGGAGCTGTTTTTT
J: TRBJ2-2
V: TRBV5-1
size: many
D: .
length: 14

CDR3: CASRDGIGDEQFF
DNA: TGTGCCAGTAGAGACGGCATTGGGGATGAGCAGTTCTTC
J: TRBJ2-1
V: TRBV7-2
size: many
D: .
length: 13

CDR3: CASSLEGGNEQFF
DNA: TGTGCCAGCAGTTTGGAGGGAGGGAATGAGCAGTTCTTC
J: TRBJ2-1
V: TRBV12-3/TRBV12-4
size: many
D: TRBD2
length: 13

CDR3: CASSRRENIQYF
DNA: TGTGCCAGCAGCAGGAGGGAAAACATTCAGTACTTC
J: TRBJ2-4
V: TRBV2
size: many
D: .
length: 12

CDR3: CASATGSTDTQYF
DNA: TGTGCCAGTGCGACAGGGAGTACAGATACGCAGTATTTT
J: TRBJ2-3
V: TRBV2
size: many
D: TRBD1
length: 13

CDR3: CASRGGDRANEQYF
DNA: TGTGCCAGCAGGGGCGGAGACAGGGCCAACGAGCAGTACTTC
J: TRBJ2-7
V: TRBV28
size: many
D: TRBD1
length: 14

CDR3: CASSLASLYGEQFF
DNA: TGTGCCAGCAGCTTGGCTAGCCTTTATGGTGAGCAGTTCTTC
J: TRBJ2-1
V: TRBV11-3
size: .
D: .
length: 14

CDR3: CASSTSSVEETQYF
DNA: TGTGCCAGTAGTACCTCTAGCGTTGAAGAGACCCAGTACTTC
J: TRBJ2-5
V: TRBV19
size: .
D: .
length: 14

CDR3: CASSSGGWYRVNNSPLHF
DNA: TGTGCCAGCAGTTCAGGGGGCTGGTATAGGGTGAATAATTCACCCCTCCACTTT
J: TRBJ1-6
V: TRBV27
size: many
D: TRBD1
length: 18

CDR3: CAIGGTGETQYF
DNA: TGTGCCATCGGGGGGACGGGAGAGACCCAGTACTTC
J: TRBJ2-5
V: TRBV10-3
size: many
D: .
length: 12

CDR3: CASSGSSFPLYEQFF
DNA: TGTGCCAGCAGTGGCTCTAGTTTTCCCCTTTATGAGCAGTTCTTC
J: TRBJ2-1
V: TRBV27
size: .
D: .
length: 15

CDR3: CASSARGRAGANEKLFF
DNA: TGTGCCAGCAGTGCTAGGGGGAGGGCTGGAGCTAATGAAAAACTGTTTTTT
J: TRBJ1-4
V: TRBV28
size: once
D: .
length: 17

CDR3: CASTLAGYNEQFF
DNA: TGTGCCAGCACACTAGCGGGGTACAATGAGCAGTTCTTC
J: TRBJ2-1
V: TRBV12-3/TRBV12-4
size: many
D: TRBD2
length: 13

CDR3: CASERDPTEDTQYF
DNA: TGTGCCAGCGAACGGGATCCTACAGAGGATACGCAGTATTTT
J: TRBJ2-3
V: TRBV2
size: few
D: .
length: 14

CDR3: CASSFPGGGYTF
DNA: TGTGCCAGCAGTTTCCCGGGGGGTGGCTACACCTTC
J: TRBJ1-2
V: TRBV28
size: few
D: .
length: 12